The 3 T cell receptor beta chains given below trace back to one sample, sequenced in a study of read filtering for tumor transcriptome and immune sequencing. The library was built from around 0.4 ug RNA with molecular barcoded adaptors for alpha/delta and beta/gamma chains. TCRdb re-analysed the reads in MiXCR, keeping a single row per CDR3 protein. The top ten clones hold approximately 11% of a sample with roughly 130,000 distinct CDR3 sequences, 10% to 15% of them seen once. The sequenced sample was a population of CD138-negative cells sorted from bone marrow. The receptors come from a donor aged 40 or older with multiple myeloma.

In this sample, this clonotype turned up many times. The rearrangement uses TRBV3-1 and TRBJ2-1; 12 positions match TRBD1. The V gene end was trimmed by 4 bases and the J gene end by 10 bases; junction bases not matched to a gene: 8. The CDR3 is made up of 15 amino acids. Germline lookup yields CDR1 LGHDT and CDR2 YNNKEL (reference sequence). The CDR3 nucleotides read TGTGCCAGCAGCCTTACGGGACAGGGGGCCCGGGAGCAGTTCTTC. Translating gives CASSLTGQGAREQFF.

This clonotype showed up just a few times. The chain's CDR3 is CASSTDRGETQYF. DNA of the CDR3: TGTGCCAGCAGCACGGACAGGGGAGAGACCCAGTACTTC. V gene TRBV7-2 combines with J gene TRBJ2-5, with 9 bases matching TRBD1. J gave up 4 bases and V 5 bases, and 2 bases lay outside the gene matches. Germline values: CDR1 SGHTA, CDR2 FQGNSA. The CDR3 spans 13 residues.

This clonotype was seen ten or more times. V and J are TRBV28 and TRBJ2-7; D gene ambiguous. Trimming took off 1 base at V and 1 base at J, with 2 bases between the two ends. This CDR3 spans 12 amino acids. Germline V gene data show CDR1 as MDHEN and CDR2 as SYDVKM. The CDR3 nucleotides read TGTGCCAGCAGTTTATATTCCTACGAGCAGTACTTC. Translated, it gives CASSLYSYEQYF.